A selection of T cell receptor beta chains follows, all from one sample in a study of response to subunit inactivated influenza vaccine. TCRdb reprocessed the RT-PCR reads via MiXCR and lists one record per CDR3 protein. There are 550,000 to 600,000 distinct CDR3 sequences in the sample; 12% occur only once, and about 9.4% lies in the top ten. Sample: PBMCs from blood, taken on the day of vaccination. The receptors were sampled from a man in his fifties who received an inactivated influenza vaccine. Both conserved end residues are part of each CDR3. D genes are given only for firm matches. Clone size, where shown, is once, few, many, or a class for clones that have expanded.

J	D	V	size	DNA	CDR3
TRBJ1-1	.	TRBV18	.	TGTGCCAGCTCGCTCGACTGGGATGAAGCTTTCTTT	CASSLDWDEAFF
TRBJ2-7	.	TRBV20-1	.	TGCAGTGCTAGTTTAGGGCAGGGTAAGAACTACGAGCAGTACTTC	CSASLGQGKNYEQYF
TRBJ1-1	.	TRBV29-1	few	TGCAGCGTTGGACTGAGGGCGCGAACTGAAGCTTTCTTT	CSVGLRARTEAFF
TRBJ2-2	.	TRBV5-6	few	TGTGCCAGCAGCCCTGAGGGGGGCCTGAACACCGGGGAGCTGTTTTTT	CASSPEGGLNTGELFF
TRBJ2-1	TRBD1	TRBV7-8	many	TGTGCCAGCAGCCCCGGGACAGGGCGCAATGAGCAGTTCTTC	CASSPGTGRNEQFF
TRBJ2-5	.	TRBV12-3/TRBV12-4	many	TGTGCCAGCAGTCGCGAGAAGACCCAGTACTTC	CASSREKTQYF
TRBJ2-2	TRBD2	TRBV2	many	TGTGCCAGCAGGGGACTAGCGGCGAACACCGGGGAGCTGTTTTTT	CASRGLAANTGELFF
TRBJ2-1	.	TRBV12-3/TRBV12-4	few	TGTGCCAGCAGGCAGATCTACAATGAGCAGTTCTTC	CASRQIYNEQFF
TRBJ2-1	.	TRBV18	.	TGTGCCAGCTCACGCTCAGGGGACCCCTCCGATGAGCAGTTCTTC	CASSRSGDPSDEQFF
TRBJ1-1	TRBD1	TRBV5-1	many	TGCGCCAGCAGCTTCGGGGTGGACAGGGCGAACACTGAAGCTTTCTTT	CASSFGVDRANTEAFF
TRBJ1-1	.	TRBV5-6	few	TGTGCCAGCAGCTTGTCAGGGGCCACTGAAGCTTTCTTT	CASSLSGATEAFF
TRBJ2-7	TRBD2	TRBV20-1	few	TGCAGTGCTAGAGATCGGGTTAGCGGGGCTTTGACCTACGAGCAGTACTTC	CSARDRVSGALTYEQYF
TRBJ1-4	.	TRBV6-2/TRBV6-3	.	TGTGCCAGCAGAGCCGGGGGGCGAAAACTGTTTTTT	CASRAGGRKLFF
TRBJ2-1	TRBD2	TRBV27	few	TGTGCCAGCAGTTTATTATCTAGCGGGGGGGCCGCTGAGCAGTTCTTC	CASSLLSSGGAAEQFF
TRBJ1-2	.	TRBV29-1	few	TGCAGCGTTGGGGACGCCAGGAGCTACACCTTC	CSVGDARSYTF
TRBJ2-4	TRBD1	TRBV3-1	many	TGTGCCAGCAGCCACCAGGACAGGGGAAACATTCAGTACTTC	CASSHQDRGNIQYF
TRBJ2-7	TRBD1	TRBV28	.	TGTGCCAGCAGTCAAATATCTTCGCGACAGGGCGAGCAGTACTTC	CASSQISSRQGEQYF
TRBJ1-4	.	TRBV15	many	TGTGCCACCAGCAGAGAGGGCGCAACTAATGAAAAACTGTTTTTT	CATSREGATNEKLFF
TRBJ2-7	.	TRBV7-2	few	TGTGCCAGCAGCTTAGGAAAACAGGCCCCCTACGAGCAGTACTTC	CASSLGKQAPYEQYF
TRBJ2-1	.	TRBV7-3	.	TGTGCCAGCAGCTTAAATCGGCTGAATGAGCAGTTCTTC	CASSLNRLNEQFF
TRBJ2-7	.	TRBV12-3/TRBV12-4	many	TGTGCCAGCAGTTTGCAGGGCGCGGGTTACGAGCAGTACTTC	CASSLQGAGYEQYF
TRBJ2-3	.	TRBV20-1	many	TGCAGTGCTAGCCCGGGGCCAGATACGCAGTATTTT	CSASPGPDTQYF
TRBJ1-2	.	TRBV6-2/TRBV6-3	.	TGTGCCAGCAGTCCGGGGGCGTCAAGCAGCTATGGCTACACCTTC	CASSPGASSSYGYTF
TRBJ2-7	.	TRBV15	.	TGTGCCACCAGCAGAGATCGGGACGAGCAGTACTTC	CATSRDRDEQYF
TRBJ2-7	TRBD1	TRBV29-1	.	TGCAGCGTCGTACAGGGGTACTACGAGCAGTACTTC	CSVVQGYYEQYF
TRBJ1-3	.	TRBV12-3/TRBV12-4	few	TGTGCCAGCAACCAGGGTGGGGCTGGAAACACCATATATTTT	CASNQGGAGNTIYF
TRBJ1-1	TRBD1	TRBV10-2	many	TGCGCCAGCAGTGCAACGCCGACAGGGGGATACACTGAAGCTTTCTTT	CASSATPTGGYTEAFF
TRBJ2-3	TRBD2	TRBV7-8	.	TGTGCCAGCAGCTTAGACCCATTCCCGCTAGCGGGAGGGCCAGATACGCAGTATTTT	CASSLDPFPLAGGPDTQYF
TRBJ1-6	.	TRBV7-8	.	TGTGCCAGCAGCTTAGCGCAGATGAGGGGTTCACCCCTCCACTTT	CASSLAQMRGSPLHF
TRBJ2-7	.	TRBV6-5	many	TGTGCCAGCAGTCACTCCCGGGAGCTTGCCGAGCAGTACTTC	CASSHSRELAEQYF
TRBJ2-1	TRBD2	TRBV29-1	many	TGCAGCGTTCTTGGGAGGGCCTCCTACAATGAGCAGTTCTTC	CSVLGRASYNEQFF
TRBJ2-7	TRBD1	TRBV29-1	few	TGCAGCGTTGTACGGGACAGGGGGTACGAGCAGTACTTC	CSVVRDRGYEQYF
TRBJ2-2	.	TRBV24-1	few	TGTGCCACCAGTGATTTTGGCCCCGGGGTTGGGGAGCTGTTTTTT	CATSDFGPGVGELFF
TRBJ2-5	TRBD2	TRBV6-2/TRBV6-3	few	TGTGCCAGCAGTTACTCGTGGGGACTAGCGGGGAAGGAGACCCAGTACTTC	CASSYSWGLAGKETQYF
TRBJ1-1	.	TRBV27	few	TGTGCCAGCAGTCTAGGGAAGGGGTGGAGCACTGAAGCTTTCTTT	CASSLGKGWSTEAFF
TRBJ1-2	.	TRBV27	many	TGTGCCAGCAGTTTGACAGGCGGAGGCTACACCTTC	CASSLTGGGYTF
TRBJ2-7	TRBD1	TRBV7-9	few	TGTGCCAGCAGCTTAGCGCGAGGGGGCATCTACTTC	CASSLARGGIYF
TRBJ2-2	.	TRBV15	.	TGTGCCACCAGCAGAAGAGGGGCTGCCGGGGAGCTGTTTTTT	CATSRRGAAGELFF
TRBJ2-2	.	TRBV12-3/TRBV12-4	.	TGTGCCAGCCGGACAGAGCCGAACACCGGGGAGCTGTTTTTT	CASRTEPNTGELFF
TRBJ2-3	.	TRBV7-2	many	TGTGCCAGCAGCCCCCTCGGACTGAGCACAGATACGCAGTATTTT	CASSPLGLSTDTQYF
TRBJ2-7	.	TRBV29-1	.	TGCAGCGCAAAATGGAGCCCCAGTTCCTACGAGCAGTACTTC	CSAKWSPSSYEQYF
TRBJ2-1	TRBD2	TRBV11-1	few	TGTGCCAGCAGCTTATCTCCCGGACTAGCGGGAGGGCGATACAATGAGCAGTTCTTC	CASSLSPGLAGGRYNEQFF
TRBJ2-2	.	TRBV12-3/TRBV12-4	.	TGTGCCAGCAGTTGGGCGGGCGGAACGAACACCGGGGAGCTGTTTTTT	CASSWAGGTNTGELFF
TRBJ1-4	.	TRBV10-2	.	TGCGCCAGCTGTTCCGGGGCGACTAATGAAAAACTGTTTTTT	CASCSGATNEKLFF
TRBJ2-1	TRBD2	TRBV20-1	many	TGCAGTGCTAGAGATCGGGGACTAGAAAAAGCGAATGAGCAGTTCTTC	CSARDRGLEKANEQFF
TRBJ2-6	.	TRBV12-3/TRBV12-4	few	TGTGCCAGCAGCTCATCAGGGGAGAGCTCTGGGGCCAACGTCCTGACTTTC	CASSSSGESSGANVLTF
TRBJ2-7	.	TRBV4-1	many	TGCGCCAGCAGCCAGATCGGGATGTCCTACGAGCAGTACTTC	CASSQIGMSYEQYF
TRBJ2-7	.	TRBV10-3	.	TGTGCCATCAGCAGACTAGTTACCCACTCCTACGAGCAGTACTTC	CAISRLVTHSYEQYF
TRBJ1-6	.	TRBV19	few	TGTGCCAGTAGCGACGCGGGACGGCTCTCGGGATCACCCCTCCACTTT	CASSDAGRLSGSPLHF
TRBJ2-7	TRBD1	TRBV7-2	.	TGTGCCAGCAGCTTCCCCGGGACAGGGGTCGAGCAGTACTTC	CASSFPGTGVEQYF
TRBJ2-7	TRBD2	TRBV20-1	few	TGCAGTGCTACCCCCGGACTAGCGGGAGACATTCCCCTCTACGAGCAGTACTTC	CSATPGLAGDIPLYEQYF
TRBJ2-6	.	TRBV4-3	.	TGCGCCAGCAGCCCAAGCCTCGGGGGAAGGTTTGACTCTGGGGCCAACGTCCTGACTTTC	CASSPSLGGRFDSGANVLTF
TRBJ2-4	.	TRBV29-1	many	TGCAGCGTTGTGGGTGCCAATAACATTCAGTACTTC	CSVVGANNIQYF